Below, one TCR beta chain is given with its context. Its antigen target is currently unknown. Per-nucleotide qualities are absent, and no much larger clonotype sits a single base away. This sample was included in a study of T cell responses to AZD1222 COVID-19 vaccine (dated by TCRdb to about 2021). A note on the overall study: AZD1222 recipients given second doses at about 4 weeks or at about 12 weeks were pooled, since spike-specific TCR depth and breadth were not found to differ between the two schedules. Trial participants were enrolled into age subgroups of 18-55, 56-69 and 70-plus years, which contained about 150, 28 and 57 TCR-sequenced participants, respectively. TCR sequencing covered over 230 trial participants: 200 to 210 given two doses of AZD1222 and around 26 given two doses of MenACWY control vaccine. On the study overall, not on this receptor specifically: A significant rise in spike-specific TCR breadth and depth was observed after two AZD1222 doses relative to day 0 and relative to MenACWY recipients. The 56-69-year group was small, and its depth increase did not reach significance, likely because of low power. Conclusions about previously exposed vaccinees are limited, since just six AZD1222 recipients were seropositive for SARS-CoV-2 at baseline. Participants were mostly white British, with more females than males. The authors suggested clonal diversity may have been underestimated. Epitopes outside the regions mutated in the B.1.351 and B.1.1.7 variants were reportedly recognized by nearly half of the unique spike-specific TCRs. The vaccine-associated CD4 TCRs covered the entire spike protein, and the dominant responses fell in regions 160-218 and 743-854. Because no day 14 peak-response samples were available, repertoires were characterized only after the peak T cell response.

What this sample's time point label stands for: baseline before first vaccination. Samples from vaccinated people were obtained from the UK trials COV001 and COV002, which included a single-blind randomized controlled phase 2/3 trial of AZD1222 (ChAdOx1 nCoV-19) in healthy adults. Trial participant PBMC samples were collected at day 0 and day 28 after the second dose for TCRbeta chain sequencing. V loses 6 bases, J loses 7 bases, and the germline ends lie 21 bases apart. The germline V gene yields MNHEY for CDR1 and SVGAGI for CDR2. From its cysteine to its phenylalanine, the CDR3 spans 15 amino acids. Only the CDR3 part of the read is kept: 45 bases, read in frame from the first base. The CDR3 regions of human TCRbeta chains were analyzed by immunosequencing. The source study handled its data this way. Repertoire TCRs were matched against a reference library of SARS-CoV-2-specific TCRs generated with the MIRA antigen-specificity platform. Breadth was defined as the fraction of unique TCRs that were SARS-CoV-2-associated. Depth was defined as the fraction of total T cells that were SARS-CoV-2-associated. Each spike-specific TCR was assigned to its reactive spike region and to a CD4 or CD8 class using the MIRA data. Log10-transformed breadth and depth values were compared by one-way ANOVA with Sidak's multiple comparisons tests. TCRdb holds this immuneACCESS table with in-frame rearrangements only. Some clones are missing; in checked studies, unresolved V genes explain under half, and the rest has no known cause. The V and J calls and clone size were taken over from that table, and D and trimming were inferred from the DNA. In all, the sample holds roughly 62,000 clones, and roughly 70% of those were seen once. The biggest ten clones account for 11% to 15% of the sample.

This sequence uses TRBV6-5 and TRBJ1-1; the D gene assignment is ambiguous. The specimen comprised peripheral blood, sampled on day 0 of AZD1222 vaccination. This TCR was sampled from an adult in good health. The sequenced DNA: TGTGCCAGCAGCCCCGGCCAGGTCGGTCTTTATGAAGCTTTCTTT. Its translation reads: CASSPGQVGLYEAFF.